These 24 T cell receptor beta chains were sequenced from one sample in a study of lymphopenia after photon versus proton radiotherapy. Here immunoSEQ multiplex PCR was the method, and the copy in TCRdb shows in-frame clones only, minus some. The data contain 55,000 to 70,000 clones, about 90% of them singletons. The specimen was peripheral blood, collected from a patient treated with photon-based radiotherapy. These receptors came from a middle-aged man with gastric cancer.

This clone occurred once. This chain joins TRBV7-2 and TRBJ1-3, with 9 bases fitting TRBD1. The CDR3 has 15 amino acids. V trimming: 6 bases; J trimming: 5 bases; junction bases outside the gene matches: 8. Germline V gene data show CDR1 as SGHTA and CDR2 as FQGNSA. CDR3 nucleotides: TGTGCCAGCAGTCCCGACAGGGGGTTTCGAAACACCATATATTTT. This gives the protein CASSPDRGFRNTIYF.

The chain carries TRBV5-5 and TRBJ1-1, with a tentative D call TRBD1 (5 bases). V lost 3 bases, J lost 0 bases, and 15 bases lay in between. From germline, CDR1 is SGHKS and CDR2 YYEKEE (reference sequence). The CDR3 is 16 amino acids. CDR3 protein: CASSWNGASLNTEAFF. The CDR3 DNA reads TGTGCCAGCAGCTGGAATGGGGCCAGTTTGAACACTGAAGCTTTCTTT. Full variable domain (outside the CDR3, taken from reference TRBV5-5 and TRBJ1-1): DAGVTQSPTHLIKTRGQQVTLRCSPISGHKSVSWYQQVLGQGPQFIFQYYEKEERGRGNFPDRFSARQFPNYSSELNVNALLLGDSALYLCASSWNGASLNTEAFFGQGTRLTVV.

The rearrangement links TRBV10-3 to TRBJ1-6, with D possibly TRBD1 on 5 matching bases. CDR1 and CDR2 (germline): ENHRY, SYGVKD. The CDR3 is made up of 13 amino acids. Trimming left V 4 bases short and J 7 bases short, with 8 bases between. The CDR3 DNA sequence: TGTGCCATCAGTGGGGGCAGGAATTCACCCCTCCACTTT. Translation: CAISGGRNSPLHF.

CDR3 DNA: TGTGCCAGCTCATCGGGACAGGGGAATGAAAAACTGTTTTTT. It codes for CASSSGQGNEKLFF. This chain uses TRBV18 with TRBJ1-4; 10 positions match TRBD1. Per the germline V gene, CDR1 is KGHSH and CDR2 is LQKENI. V lost 5 bases to trimming and J lost 5 bases; unmatched junction nucleotides: 2. This CDR3 region has 14 residues.

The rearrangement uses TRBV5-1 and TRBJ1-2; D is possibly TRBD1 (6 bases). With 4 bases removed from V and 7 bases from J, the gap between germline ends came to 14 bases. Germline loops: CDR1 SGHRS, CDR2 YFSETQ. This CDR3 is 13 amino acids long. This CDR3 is CASSKGQPIGYTF. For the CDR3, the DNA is TGCGCCAGCAGCAAGGGACAACCGATTGGCTACACCTTC. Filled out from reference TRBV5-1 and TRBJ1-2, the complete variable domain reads KAGVTQTPRYLIKTRGQQVTLSCSPISGHRSVSWYQQTPGQGLQFLFEYFSETQRNKGNFPGRFSGRQFSNSRSEMNVSTLELGDSALYLCASSKGQPIGYTFGSGTRLTVV.

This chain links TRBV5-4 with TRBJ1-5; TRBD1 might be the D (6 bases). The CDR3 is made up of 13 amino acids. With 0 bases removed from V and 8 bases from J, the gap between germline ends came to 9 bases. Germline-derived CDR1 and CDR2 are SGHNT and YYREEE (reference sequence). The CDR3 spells CASSLGQGKPQHF. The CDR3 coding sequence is TGTGCCAGCAGCTTGGGGCAGGGGAAGCCCCAGCATTTT.

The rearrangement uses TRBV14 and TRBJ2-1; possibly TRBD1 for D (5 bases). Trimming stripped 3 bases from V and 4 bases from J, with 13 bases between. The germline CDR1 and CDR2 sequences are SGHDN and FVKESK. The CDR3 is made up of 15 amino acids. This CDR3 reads CASSHLGVTYNEQFF. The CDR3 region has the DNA TGTGCCAGCAGCCACCTAGGGGTAACATACAATGAGCAGTTCTTC.

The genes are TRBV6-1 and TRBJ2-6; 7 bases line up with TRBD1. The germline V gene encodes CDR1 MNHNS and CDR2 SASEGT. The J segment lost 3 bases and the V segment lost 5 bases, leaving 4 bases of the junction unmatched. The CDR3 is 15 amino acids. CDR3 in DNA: TGTGCCAGCAGTTCGAGGACAGGTGGGGCCAACGTCCTGACTTTC. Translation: CASSSRTGGANVLTF.

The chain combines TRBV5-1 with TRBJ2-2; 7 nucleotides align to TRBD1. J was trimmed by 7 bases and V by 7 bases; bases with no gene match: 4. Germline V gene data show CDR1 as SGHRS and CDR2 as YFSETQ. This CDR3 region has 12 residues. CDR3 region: CASVGGVGELFF. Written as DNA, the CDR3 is TGCGCCAGCGTAGGGGGCGTCGGGGAGCTGTTTTTT.

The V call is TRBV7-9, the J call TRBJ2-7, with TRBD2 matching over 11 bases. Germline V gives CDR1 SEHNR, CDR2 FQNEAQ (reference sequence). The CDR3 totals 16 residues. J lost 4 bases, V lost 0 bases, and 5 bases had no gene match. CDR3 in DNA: TGTGCCAGCAGCTTAGCGCGGGGGACTAGCGGTTACGAGCAGTACTTC. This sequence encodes CASSLARGTSGYEQYF.

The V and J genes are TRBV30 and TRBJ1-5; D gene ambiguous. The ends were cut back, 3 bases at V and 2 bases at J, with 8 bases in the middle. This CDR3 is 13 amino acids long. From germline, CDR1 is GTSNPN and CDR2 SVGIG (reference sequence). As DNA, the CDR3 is TGTGCCTGGAGCCCTACGGGCAATCAGCCCCAGCATTTT. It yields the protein CAWSPTGNQPQHF.

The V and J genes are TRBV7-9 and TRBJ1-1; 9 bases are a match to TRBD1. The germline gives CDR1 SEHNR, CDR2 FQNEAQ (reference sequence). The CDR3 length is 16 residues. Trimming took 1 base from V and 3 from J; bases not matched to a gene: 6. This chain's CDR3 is CASSLGGTGPDTEAFF. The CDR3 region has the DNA TGTGCCAGCAGCTTAGGGGGGACAGGGCCGGACACTGAAGCTTTCTTT.

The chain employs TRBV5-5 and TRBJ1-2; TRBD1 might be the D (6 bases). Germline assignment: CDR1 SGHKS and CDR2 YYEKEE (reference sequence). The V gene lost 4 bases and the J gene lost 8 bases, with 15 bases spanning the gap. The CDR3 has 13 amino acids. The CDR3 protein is CASSQGQLQGYTF. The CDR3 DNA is TGTGCCAGCAGCCAAGGACAGCTTCAAGGCTACACCTTC.

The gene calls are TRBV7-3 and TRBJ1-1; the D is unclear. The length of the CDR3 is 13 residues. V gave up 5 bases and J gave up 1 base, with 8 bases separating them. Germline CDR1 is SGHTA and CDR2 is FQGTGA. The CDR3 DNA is TGTGCCAGCAGCAAGGCCCCGAACACTGAAGCTTTCTTT. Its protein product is CASSKAPNTEAFF.

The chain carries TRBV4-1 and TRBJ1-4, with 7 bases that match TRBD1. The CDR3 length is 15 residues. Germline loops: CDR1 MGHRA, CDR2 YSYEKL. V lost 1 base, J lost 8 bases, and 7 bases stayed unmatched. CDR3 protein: CASSQAGGVREKLFF. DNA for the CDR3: TGCGCCAGCAGCCAAGCAGGGGGGGTTCGCGAAAAACTGTTTTTT.

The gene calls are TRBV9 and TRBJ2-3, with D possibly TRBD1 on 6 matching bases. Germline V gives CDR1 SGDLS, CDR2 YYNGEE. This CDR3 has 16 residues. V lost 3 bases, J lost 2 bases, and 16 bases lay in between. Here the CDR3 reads CASSDSQGYATDTQYF. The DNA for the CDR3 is TGTGCCAGCAGCGATAGTCAGGGGTACGCCACAGATACGCAGTATTTT.

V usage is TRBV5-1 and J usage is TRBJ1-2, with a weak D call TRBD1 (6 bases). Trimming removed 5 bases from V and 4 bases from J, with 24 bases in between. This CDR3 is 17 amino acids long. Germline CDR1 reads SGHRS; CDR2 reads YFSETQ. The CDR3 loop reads CASSTYWGQGSSYGYTF. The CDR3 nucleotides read TGCGCCAGCAGTACGTATTGGGGCCAGGGGTCTAGCTATGGCTACACCTTC.

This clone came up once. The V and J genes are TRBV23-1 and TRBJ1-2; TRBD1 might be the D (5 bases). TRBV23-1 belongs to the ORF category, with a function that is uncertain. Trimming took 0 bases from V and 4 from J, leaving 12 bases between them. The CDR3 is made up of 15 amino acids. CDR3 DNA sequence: TGCGCCAGCAGTCAATCGACGGGACTGTCCTATGGCTACACCTTC. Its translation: CASSQSTGLSYGYTF.

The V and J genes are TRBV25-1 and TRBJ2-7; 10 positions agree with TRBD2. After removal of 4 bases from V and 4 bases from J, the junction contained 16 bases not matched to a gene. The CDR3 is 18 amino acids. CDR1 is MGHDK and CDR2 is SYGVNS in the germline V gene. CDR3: CASSAYGASGGSGYEQYF. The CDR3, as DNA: TGTGCCAGCAGTGCCTATGGGGCTAGCGGGGGCTCCGGTTACGAGCAGTACTTC.

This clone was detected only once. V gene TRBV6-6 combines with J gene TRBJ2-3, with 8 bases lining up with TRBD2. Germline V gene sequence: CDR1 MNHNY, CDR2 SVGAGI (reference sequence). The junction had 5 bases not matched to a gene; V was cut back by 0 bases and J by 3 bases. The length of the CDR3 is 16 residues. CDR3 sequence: CASSYSLSGGTDTQYF. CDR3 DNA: TGTGCCAGCAGTTACTCGTTAAGCGGGGGTACAGATACGCAGTATTTT.

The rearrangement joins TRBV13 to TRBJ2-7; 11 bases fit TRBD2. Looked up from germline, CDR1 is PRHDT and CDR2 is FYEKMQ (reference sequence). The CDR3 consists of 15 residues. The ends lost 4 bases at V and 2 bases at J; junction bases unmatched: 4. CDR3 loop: CASSSASGGPYEQYF. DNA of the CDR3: TGTGCCAGCAGCTCCGCTAGCGGGGGGCCCTACGAGCAGTACTTC.

CDR3 sequence (DNA): TGTGCCAGCAGCACAGGGGTAGGCTACACCTTC. Translating gives CASSTGVGYTF. This chain links TRBV7-2 with TRBJ1-2; 7 nucleotides align to TRBD1. V shed 5 bases, J shed 8 bases, and the junction held 2 bases outside the gene matches. Looked up from germline, CDR1 is SGHTA and CDR2 is FQGNSA. The CDR3 is made up of 11 amino acids.

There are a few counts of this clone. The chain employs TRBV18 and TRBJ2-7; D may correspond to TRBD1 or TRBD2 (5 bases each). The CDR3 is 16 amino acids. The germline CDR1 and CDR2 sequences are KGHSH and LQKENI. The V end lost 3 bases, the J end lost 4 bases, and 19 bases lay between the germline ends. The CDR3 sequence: CASSPGDGLIRYEQYF. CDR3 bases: TGTGCCAGCTCACCCGGGGACGGCCTCATTAGGTACGAGCAGTACTTC.

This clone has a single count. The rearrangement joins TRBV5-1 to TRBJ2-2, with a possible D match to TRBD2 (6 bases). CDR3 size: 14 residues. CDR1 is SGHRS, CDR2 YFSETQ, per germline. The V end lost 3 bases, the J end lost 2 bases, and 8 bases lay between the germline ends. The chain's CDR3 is CASSSGTNTGELFF. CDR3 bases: TGCGCCAGCAGCTCCGGGACTAACACCGGGGAGCTGTTTTTT.